This TCR beta chain is from a study of cytomegalovirus exposure and HLA in healthy donors (dated by TCRdb to 2016 to 2017). For the wider study: According to an earlier analysis of several hundred of the donors, some 180 million T cells yielded 117 million unique TCR beta sequences and around 280 Gb of sequence data. About 280 gigabases of sequencing data and roughly 80 million unique TCR sequences made up an early release that covered approximately 620 HLA-typed donors. Among the roughly 400 genotyped donors, approximately 77% belonged to the genetic ancestry cluster associated with self-reported Caucasian donors. The aim of the study was to test whether cataloging public T cell receptors could identify signatures of past pathogen exposure. Using immunosequencing, the study profiled T cell repertoires from some 670 subjects and related those repertoires to cytomegalovirus serostatus. A separate validation cohort of roughly 130 different subjects was used in addition to the roughly 700-subject first cohort. High-throughput TCR immunosequencing, statistical association of individual TCRs with disease status, and machine learning were combined to predict cytomegalovirus infection status. A later analysis re-analyzed previously published TCR beta repertoires from 500 to 700 donors and added high-resolution HLA genotyping to study TCR occurrence patterns. Rather than using new phenotypic data, the later analysis identified candidate immune exposures from TCR beta sequences and from how often those sequences occurred across donors. To decide whether each TCR beta V gene segment behaved as functional or pseudogenic, an earlier analysis of some 570 of the donors relied on high-throughput TCR beta sequencing. Donor age, sex, ethnicity and CMV serostatus were compiled together with the repertoire data. A later genetic analysis took genome-wide SNP genotypes for about three fifths of the 666 donors and used that subset as a discovery cohort. All discovery cohort repertoires had been generated on a single sequencing platform. HLA typing included class I and class II loci at four-digit resolution. The number of donors typed differed by locus, with about 629-630 for A, B, C, DRB1 and DQB1, roughly 520 for DQA1, nearly 610 for DPA1, and approximately 470 for DPB1. Roughly 5 DR-DQ haplotypes were handled as single units for association and clustering, since linkage in the cohort was strong. Among a few hundred genotyped donors of the cohort, an average of about 240,000 unique TCR beta nucleotide sequences were sequenced per donor, 15% to 20% of them non-productive. Broad study findings and their caveats: Because some donors lacked HLA typing at each locus, the association tests relied only on the typed subset. The earlier analysis of around 600 of the donors excluded fewer than 20 rarely observed V segments, including chromosome 9 orphons, because counts were too low. Most CMV-associated TCR beta chains appeared to be HLA-restricted in a later analysis, and the HLA associations seemed to be driven largely by CMV exposure. Presence/absence analyses assumed roughly uniform sequencing depth across donors, an assumption that may not hold. Assigning TCR associations to individual alleles was difficult when HLA alleles, especially DR and DQ, strongly co-occurred. An earlier analysis of approximately 570 of the donors showed that most TCR beta V segments appeared in productive rearrangements either about 87% or about 30% of the time, which broadly matched IMGT annotations. CMV serostatus was the only immune exposure information available for the cohort. Correlated functional status among segregating V segments might reflect linkage disequilibrium, but an unknown experimental factor could not be ruled out. In vitro tests confirmed that a few of the cytomegalovirus-associated TCR beta chains recognize cytomegalovirus antigens. According to the authors, the approach could potentially be generalized to other disease states and immunological phenotypes. A further reported finding was that TCR beta sequences accurately predicted the HLA-A and HLA-B alleles for most subjects in the first cohort. The classifier was reported to diagnose cytomegalovirus status with high specificity and sensitivity in both the original cohort and the validation cohort. In a later analysis, HLA-associated TCR beta chains were found to be more clonally expanded and to have lower generation probabilities than equally common non-associated chains. A later analysis reported that several top co-occurrence clusters appeared linked to parvovirus B19, influenza, CMV and Epstein-Barr virus. In this cohort, only TCR beta chains were sequenced, and detectable features were limited by the absence of alpha or paired-chain data. A later analysis found that TCR association rates varied across HLA loci, with DRB1 alleles showing the most associated TCRs and HLA-C alleles the fewest. The study gave a list of 150 to 200 TCR beta chains associated with cytomegalovirus. An association between a missense DCLRE1C variant and V-gene and J-gene trimming of TCR beta chains was found in a later genetic analysis and replicated in an independent cohort. According to a later genetic analysis, donors in an Asian-associated ancestry cluster had fewer N-insertions in productive TCRs than the approximately 690-donor mean. Some IMGT-functional V segments, including TRBV6-2 and TRBV6-3, could not be distinguished by the 87-base-pair reads and were therefore excluded. Across donors, most TCR sequences were observed very rarely, whereas some public TCRs were present in many individuals. A cluster of highly shared sequence variants was judged likely to be a technical artifact of the sequencing pipeline. Specific HLA alleles were associated with about 17,000 TCR beta sequences at a false discovery rate of 0.05 in a later analysis.

Turning to this clone: Its cognate antigen has yet to be identified. No qualities accompany the bases; no much larger clone lies one base away.

For CDR1 and CDR2, the germline V gene lists MGHRA and YSYEKL. V is trimmed back by 0 bases and J by 0 bases, and the junction contains 17 bases that no gene match accounts for. The CDR3 spans 21 residues, from the cysteine through the phenylalanine. Only the CDR3 DNA stays, 63 bases, in frame from base 1. The cohort was made up of about 670 healthy bone marrow donors. At the time of sampling, every cohort member was nominally healthy, though immune exposures that went unrecorded were likely present. The donor was CMV seropositive and was included in the group of 289 seropositive cohort members. Every donor gave a peripheral blood sample, and the peripheral blood mononuclear cells from that sample were used for TCR beta sequencing. Genomic DNA was extracted from the blood cell samples with the Qiagen DNeasy Blood Extraction Kit. The library was built by means of the immunoSEQ multiplex PCR assay. For the multiplex PCR, a mixture combining 60 forward primers for TCR Vbeta segments and 13 reverse primers for TCR Jbeta segments was used. The CDR3 region of rearranged TCR beta genes was amplified from genomic DNA with a multiplex PCR assay. The amplified TCR beta libraries were sequenced on the Illumina HiSeq System as 87-base-pair reads. The authors processed their data as follows. A later analysis counted approximately 84 million unique TCR beta chains across the 650 to 800 repertoires, and around 12 million of these chains were shared by at least two donors. Raw reads were error-corrected and collapsed into unique sequences with a nearest-neighbor algorithm that merged closely related sequences to remove PCR and sequencing errors. V, D and J gene segments were assigned by aligning CDR3 sequences to IMGT reference sequences. For a sequence to be retained, a match of at least six nucleotides was required to both a V gene segment and a J gene segment. A rearrangement counted as productive if the CDR3 had no stop codons and remained in frame with V and J, and every other rearrangement counted as non-productive. CDR3 was defined according to IMGT convention as the region running from the second conserved V-encoded cysteine to the conserved J-encoded phenylalanine. In an earlier analysis of around 540 of the donors, sequences lacking an unambiguous match to a single V gene segment were excluded. An earlier analysis of some 500 of the donors classified V segments as functional when productive rearrangements were above 56.7% and as segregating when the standard deviation between donors was above 5%. To diagnose cytomegalovirus status from the catalog of TCR beta chain sequences, a statistical classification framework was built. In a later analysis, TCR nucleotide sequences were compared against IMGT/GENE-DB human TR gene sequences so that V and J genes could be assigned. A later analysis assigned CDR3 sequences and most-parsimonious VDJ recombination scenarios with the TCRdist pipeline. In a later analysis, every TCR beta chain was defined by the combination of its CDR3 amino acid sequence and its V-gene family, and reads without a unique V-gene family were dropped. A later analysis removed 500 to 600 highly shared, low-generation-probability nucleotide sequences to deal with suspected cross-contamination and a sequencing artifact. For each public chain, a later analysis derived a clonal expansion index from normalized ranks of inferred template counts within each repertoire. In a later analysis, generation probabilities were computed using a VDJ recombination model fitted to out-of-frame rearrangements, and the results were checked against IGoR. In a later analysis, TCR-TCR, TCR-HLA and TCR-CMV co-occurrence was scored with hypergeometric tests, and a repertoire-size bias correction was applied to TCR pairs. False discovery rates were estimated in a later analysis by permuting HLA or CMV assignments 20 times. In a later analysis, co-occurring TCRs were grouped using DBSCAN, with TCRdist sequence similarity added in when clustering inside HLA-allele-positive subsets. For co-occurrence clustering, repertoires with fewer than 30,000 or more than 120,000 public chains were excluded, along with about five repertoires with anomalous nucleotide sharing. This immuneACCESS table, as held by TCRdb, lists in-frame sequences with V and J called but not all clones. Of the missing ones, under half trace to an unresolved V gene in checked studies; the others have no known cause. That table is the source of V, J and clone size, and D and trimming were worked out from the DNA. The sample table contains under 200,000 clones; only one count was recorded for around 80% of them. Around 3.1% of the sample is held by the ten biggest clonotypes.

The material sequenced was PBMCs. In this chain, TRBV4-1 is recombined with TRBJ1-5; 7 of the junction bases match TRBD1. The source of this sequence is a woman aged 45-65 years in good health and CMV-seropositive. The CDR3 corresponds to CASSQDSGQHLTTYSNQPQHF. The sequence in DNA is TGCGCCAGCAGCCAAGATTCGGGACAGCACCTAACCACATATAGCAATCAGCCCCAGCATTTT.